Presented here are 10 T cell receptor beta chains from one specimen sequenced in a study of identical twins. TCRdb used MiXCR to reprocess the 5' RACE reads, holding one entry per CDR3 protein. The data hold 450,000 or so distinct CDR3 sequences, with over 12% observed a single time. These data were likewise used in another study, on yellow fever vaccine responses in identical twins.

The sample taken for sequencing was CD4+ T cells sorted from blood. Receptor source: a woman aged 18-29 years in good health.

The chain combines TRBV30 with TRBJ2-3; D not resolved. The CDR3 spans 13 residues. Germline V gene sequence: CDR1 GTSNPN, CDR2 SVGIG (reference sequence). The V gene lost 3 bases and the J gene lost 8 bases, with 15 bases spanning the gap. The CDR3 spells CAWRMSYPITQYF. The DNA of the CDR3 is TGTGCCTGGAGAATGTCCTATCCGATTACGCAGTATTTT.

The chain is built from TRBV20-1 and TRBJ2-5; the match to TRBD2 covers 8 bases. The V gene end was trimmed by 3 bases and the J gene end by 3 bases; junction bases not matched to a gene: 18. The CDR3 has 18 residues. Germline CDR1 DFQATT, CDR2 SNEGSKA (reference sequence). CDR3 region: CSASFARLAGTLKETQYF. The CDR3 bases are TGCAGTGCTAGTTTCGCTCGGCTAGCGGGCACCCTTAAAGAGACCCAGTACTTC.

The CDR3 sequence: CSARDRGLTEAFF. CDR3 bases: TGCAGTGCTAGGGACAGGGGGCTAACTGAAGCTTTCTTT. The chain joins TRBV20-1 to TRBJ1-1; 11 positions match TRBD1. V shed 3 bases, J shed 5 bases, and the junction held 2 bases outside the gene matches. The V gene's germline CDR1 is DFQATT and CDR2 SNEGSKA (reference sequence). The CDR3 runs to 13 residues.

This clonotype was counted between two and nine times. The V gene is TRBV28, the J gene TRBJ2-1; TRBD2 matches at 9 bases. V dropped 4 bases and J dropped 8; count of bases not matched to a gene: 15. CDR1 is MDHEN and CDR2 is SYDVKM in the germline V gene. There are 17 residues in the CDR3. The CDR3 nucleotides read TGTGCCAGCAGTTCTGCCCACTACCAGCGGGAGGAGGATGAGCAGTTCTTC. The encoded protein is CASSSAHYQREEDEQFF.

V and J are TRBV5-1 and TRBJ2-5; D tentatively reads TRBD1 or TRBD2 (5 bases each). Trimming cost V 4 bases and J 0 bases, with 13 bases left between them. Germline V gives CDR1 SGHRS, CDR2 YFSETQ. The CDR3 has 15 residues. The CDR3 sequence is CASSKGRQYQETQYF. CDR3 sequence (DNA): TGCGCCAGCAGCAAGGGACGGCAGTACCAAGAGACCCAGTACTTC. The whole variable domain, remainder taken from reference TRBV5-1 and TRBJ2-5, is KAGVTQTPRYLIKTRGQQVTLSCSPISGHRSVSWYQQTPGQGLQFLFEYFSETQRNKGNFPGRFSGRQFSNSRSEMNVSTLELGDSALYLCASSKGRQYQETQYFGPGTRLLVL.

The CDR3 protein is CATSTRQGLPGYTF. CDR3 sequence (DNA): TGTGCCACCAGTACCAGACAGGGACTTCCCGGCTACACCTTC. The rearrangement uses TRBV15 and TRBJ1-2; 7 bases map to TRBD1. In germline, CDR1 is LNHNV, CDR2 YYDKDF (reference sequence). The CDR3 length is 14 residues. Losses at the gene ends were 6 bases for V and 8 bases for J; bases not matched to a gene: 12.

The CDR3 region is CASSYSHTGELFF. Here the CDR3 DNA reads TGTGCCAGCAGTTACTCCCACACCGGGGAGCTGTTTTTT. This sequence joins TRBV6-2 or TRBV6-3 and TRBJ2-2; no definite D call. Trimming removed 0 bases from V and 3 bases from J, with 2 bases in between. This CDR3 region has 13 residues. From germline, CDR1 is MNHEY and CDR2 SVGEGT.

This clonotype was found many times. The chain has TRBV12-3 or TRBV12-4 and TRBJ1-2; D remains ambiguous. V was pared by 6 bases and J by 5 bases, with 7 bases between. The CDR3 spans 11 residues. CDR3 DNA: TGTGCCAGCAGCCTCGCGTATGGCTACACCTTC. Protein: CASSLAYGYTF.

The CDR3 nucleotides are TGTGCCAGCAGTTTGTTCTGGGACAGCGTAAATCAGCCCCAGCATTTT. Its protein product is CASSLFWDSVNQPQHF. The rearrangement joins TRBV28 to TRBJ1-5; 7 bases fit TRBD1. Per the germline V gene, CDR1 is MDHEN and CDR2 is SYDVKM. V lost 3 bases, J lost 4 bases, and 9 bases stayed unmatched. The CDR3 loop spans 16 amino acids.

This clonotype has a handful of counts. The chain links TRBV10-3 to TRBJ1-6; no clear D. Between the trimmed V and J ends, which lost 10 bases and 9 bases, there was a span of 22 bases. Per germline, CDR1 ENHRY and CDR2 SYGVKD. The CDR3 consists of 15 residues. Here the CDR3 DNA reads TGTGCCACCTTGGACGGAAATACTAAGGGTTCACCCCTCCACTTT. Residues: CATLDGNTKGSPLHF.